These T cell receptor beta chains were read from a single sample in a study of T cell responses to AZD1222 COVID-19 vaccine. Libraries were prepared by immunoSEQ multiplex PCR; TCRdb keeps only in-frame clonotypes and omits some of them. Among 150,000 to 200,000 clones listed, roughly 92% were seen once. This specimen was peripheral blood, taken 28 days after the second AZD1222 dose. These receptors all come from an adult who received the AZD1222 COVID-19 vaccine. CDR3s include the opening cysteine and the closing phenylalanine or tryptophan. The D gene is left open where the match is weak. A row's size may be missing; if present it is once, few, many or a size class.

v_gene: TRBV5-1; len: 16; d_gene: NA; j_gene: TRBJ1-1; abundance: NA; CDR3nt: TGCGCCAGCAGCTTCGCGGAACAGGGCCGGACCACTGAAGCTTTCTTT; CDR3aa: CASSFAEQGRTTEAFF
v_gene: TRBV7-9; len: 16; d_gene: NA; j_gene: TRBJ1-5; abundance: NA; CDR3nt: TGTGCCAGCAGCTTAGGGGCCAGTCACAACAATCAGCCCCAGCATTTT; CDR3aa: CASSLGASHNNQPQHF
v_gene: TRBV6-5; len: 15; d_gene: TRBD1; j_gene: TRBJ1-2; abundance: NA; CDR3nt: TGTGCCAGCAGTCCACTTAGGACAGGGCTGGGTGGCTACACCTTC; CDR3aa: CASSPLRTGLGGYTF
v_gene: TRBV19; len: 14; d_gene: TRBD1; j_gene: TRBJ2-2; abundance: NA; CDR3nt: TGTGCCAGTAGTATACAGGGGGCTACCGGGGAGCTGTTTTTT; CDR3aa: CASSIQGATGELFF
v_gene: TRBV4-1; len: 15; d_gene: NA; j_gene: TRBJ2-7; abundance: NA; CDR3nt: TGCGCCAGCAGCCAAGGACGGCAGGGAAGGAACGAGCAGTACTTC; CDR3aa: CASSQGRQGRNEQYF
v_gene: TRBV29-1; len: 12; d_gene: NA; j_gene: TRBJ2-5; abundance: NA; CDR3nt: TGCAGCGTTGACCCCTCTCATGAGACCCAGTACTTC; CDR3aa: CSVDPSHETQYF
v_gene: TRBV7-3; len: 13; d_gene: NA; j_gene: TRBJ2-1; abundance: NA; CDR3nt: TGTGCCAGCAGCTATGGAGCCTGGGGTGAGCAGTTCTTC; CDR3aa: CASSYGAWGEQFF
v_gene: TRBV12-2; len: 16; d_gene: NA; j_gene: TRBJ2-7; abundance: once; CDR3nt: TGTGCAAGTCGCTTAGCAGAGGCAGAATCCGCCTACGAGCAGTACTTC; CDR3aa: CASRLAEAESAYEQYF
v_gene: TRBV4-1; len: 15; d_gene: NA; j_gene: TRBJ1-4; abundance: NA; CDR3nt: TGCGCCAGCAGCCAAGTTGGATGGGCCAATGAAAAACTGTTTTTT; CDR3aa: CASSQVGWANEKLFF
v_gene: TRBV29-1; len: 11; d_gene: NA; j_gene: TRBJ2-7; abundance: NA; CDR3nt: TGCAGCGTTGTGGAGCCCCCCGAGCAGTACTTC; CDR3aa: CSVVEPPEQYF
v_gene: TRBV6-5; len: 15; d_gene: TRBD1; j_gene: TRBJ1-1; abundance: NA; CDR3nt: TGTGCCAGCAGCCCCGGGACAGGGGGAAGGACTGAAGCTTTCTTT; CDR3aa: CASSPGTGGRTEAFF
v_gene: TRBV3-1/TRBV3-2; len: 13; d_gene: NA; j_gene: TRBJ1-5; abundance: few; CDR3nt: TGTGCCAGCAGCCAGGGGGACAATCAGCCCCAGCATTTT; CDR3aa: CASSQGDNQPQHF
v_gene: TRBV6-4; len: 15; d_gene: NA; j_gene: TRBJ1-2; abundance: NA; CDR3nt: TGTGCCAGCAGTCCAACGGGACTTACTAACTATGGCTACACCTTC; CDR3aa: CASSPTGLTNYGYTF
v_gene: TRBV6-6; len: 14; d_gene: NA; j_gene: TRBJ2-2; abundance: NA; CDR3nt: TGTGCCAGCCAGCCCGGGGGTGGGTCCGGGGAGCTGTTTTTT; CDR3aa: CASQPGGGSGELFF